Following are 24 T cell receptor beta chains from one sample sequenced in a study of blood T cells in healthy people across ages. Using a J-beta primer mix together with a sample-barcoded 5' primer, a second PCR was run for roughly 6 to 11 cycles. TCRdb reprocessed the 5' RACE reads via MiXCR and lists one record per CDR3 protein. The sample holds 2 million or so distinct CDR3 sequences, about 50% seen once. Sequences were obtained from blood. Receptors were obtained from a woman aged 40-49 years in good health.

The rearrangement uses TRBV5-1 and TRBJ2-7, with 7 bases fitting TRBD1. CDR3 length equals 15 residues. Losses at the gene ends were 4 bases for V and 3 bases for J; bases not matched to a gene: 10. Germline V CDR1 and CDR2: SGHRS, YFSETQ. This CDR3 is CASSPAGTVGYEQYF. The DNA for the CDR3 is TGCGCCAGCAGCCCAGCCGGGACAGTAGGCTACGAGCAGTACTTC.

Regarding this clonotype: A read error may account for a junction end that differs from germline. This chain joins TRBV5-1 and TRBJ2-7; 11 positions match TRBD2. The end of the DNA fits TRBJ2-5 better, so the J call may be wrong. Germline V gene data show CDR1 as SGHRS and CDR2 as YFSETQ. This CDR3 contains 16 residues. This chain's CDR3 is CVSSLDLAGGQETQYF. DNA for the CDR3: TGCGTCAGCAGCTTGGATCTAGCGGGGGGCCAAGAGACCCAGTACTTC.

The chain is built from TRBV7-9 and TRBJ2-3; D is unclear. The CDR3 sequence is 14 residues long. Germline CDR1 reads SEHNR; CDR2 reads FQNEAQ (reference sequence). V was clipped by 1 base and J by 2 bases, with 7 bases between them. Here the CDR3 reads CASSLESHTDTQYF. CDR3 DNA sequence: TGTGCCAGCAGCTTAGAGTCCCACACAGATACGCAGTATTTT. The complete variable domain, with remaining parts taken from reference TRBV7-9 and TRBJ2-3, reads DTGVSQNPRHKITKRGQNVTFRCDPISEHNRLYWYRQTLGQGPEFLTYFQNEAQLEKSRLLSDRFSAERPKGSFSTLEIQRTEQGDSAMYLCASSLESHTDTQYFGPGTRLTVL.

The rearrangement links TRBV3-1 to TRBJ1-1, with D perhaps matching TRBD1 (6 bases). The germline V gene has CDR1 LGHDT and CDR2 YNNKEL (reference sequence). The CDR3 has 17 residues. The germline V and J ends were trimmed by 5 bases and 7 bases, with 26 bases remaining between them. CDR3 in DNA: TGTGCCAGCAGCTTAGGGAGCGCGACAGGCCCCTTCGGTGAAGCTTTCTTT. It codes for CASSLGSATGPFGEAFF.

For the CDR3, the DNA is TGTGCCAGCTCACCAGTTAATGTACATAGCAATCAGCCCCAGCATTTT. This gives the protein CASSPVNVHSNQPQHF. V usage is TRBV18 and J usage is TRBJ1-5; D is unresolved. This CDR3 spans 16 amino acids. The V end lost 2 bases, the J end lost 0 bases, and 11 bases lay between the germline ends. In germline, CDR1 is KGHSH, CDR2 LQKENI.

The chain has TRBV20-1 and TRBJ2-3; D ambiguous. The V end was cut by 6 bases, the J end by 0 bases, with 13 bases between. The CDR3 has 14 amino acids. The germline V gene encodes CDR1 DFQATT and CDR2 SNEGSKA (reference sequence). The CDR3 bases are TGCAGTGCCCGCTACACTCTTAGCACAGATACGCAGTATTTT. Translation gives CSARYTLSTDTQYF.

The chain carries TRBV14 and TRBJ2-5; D unclear. In germline, CDR1 is SGHDN, CDR2 FVKESK. V lost 2 bases to trimming and J lost 1 base, with 11 bases between them. The CDR3 covers 15 residues. CDR3 amino acids: CASSQKGLFQETQYF. DNA of the CDR3: TGTGCCAGCAGCCAAAAAGGGCTCTTCCAAGAGACCCAGTACTTC.

This clonotype was seen a handful of times. The chain couples TRBV5-6 to TRBJ2-1; D ambiguous. CDR1 SGHDT and CDR2 YYEEEE come from the germline V gene. This CDR3 is built from 15 residues. Deletions cut 2 bases from V and 2 bases from J, with 11 bases between. The CDR3 nucleotides read TGTGCCAGCAGCTTCGGGCAGTCAGCCTACAATGAGCAGTTCTTC. Translated: CASSFGQSAYNEQFF.

The chain joins TRBV2 to TRBJ1-6; TRBD1 matches 7 bases. With 6 bases clipped from V and 8 bases from J, the junction kept 7 bases outside the gene matches. Germline V gene data show CDR1 as SNHLY and CDR2 as FYNNEI. The CDR3 loop spans 14 amino acids. The CDR3 DNA sequence: TGTGCCAGCAGCCTGGACAGGAGGGATTCACCCCTCCACTTT. Protein sequence: CASSLDRRDSPLHF.

This clonotype has only a few counts. The CDR3 here is CSARVTGGSQETQYF. The CDR3 DNA sequence: TGCAGTGCTAGAGTGACGGGGGGGTCCCAAGAGACCCAGTACTTC. The chain links TRBV20-1 to TRBJ2-5; 8 bases align to TRBD2. Germline V gene lookup returns CDR1 DFQATT and CDR2 SNEGSKA (reference sequence). The J segment lost 1 base and the V segment lost 1 base, leaving 5 bases of the junction unmatched. CDR3 size: 15 residues.

This clonotype was seen a few times. The chain recombines TRBV7-2 with TRBJ2-7, with 7 bases aligning to TRBD2. The CDR3 covers 14 residues. The germline V gene has CDR1 SGHTA and CDR2 FQGNSA. J lost 5 bases, V lost 2 bases, and 6 bases had no gene match. As DNA, the CDR3 is TGTGCCAGCAGCTTATTCCCAGGGAGGGACGAGCAGTACTTC. Its translation: CASSLFPGRDEQYF.

V usage is TRBV25-1 and J usage is TRBJ2-3; D uncertain. The CDR3 covers 11 residues. The V end was cut by 8 bases, the J end by 10 bases, with 13 bases between. CDR1 MGHDK and CDR2 SYGVNS come from the germline V gene. Here the CDR3 reads CASGLASSQYF. CDR3 nucleotides: TGTGCCAGCGGTTTGGCTAGTTCGCAGTATTTT.

This clonotype was seen a handful of times. This chain links TRBV4-1 with TRBJ2-1; no reliable D call. CDR3 length: 16 amino acids. V lost 0 bases, J lost 0 bases, and 9 bases lay in between. Looked up from germline, CDR1 is MGHRA and CDR2 is YSYEKL. CDR3 region: CASSQEGPSSYNEQFF. In DNA, the CDR3 is TGCGCCAGCAGCCAAGAGGGCCCGAGCTCCTACAATGAGCAGTTCTTC.

In nucleotides, the CDR3 is TGTGCCAGCAGCTCAGGGGAGGTCGGCAATCAGCCCCAGCATTTT. As protein: CASSSGEVGNQPQHF. The chain uses TRBV7-9 and TRBJ1-5; TRBD1 is a possible D gene (6 bases). Germline lookup yields CDR1 SEHNR and CDR2 FQNEAQ (reference sequence). With 4 bases removed from V and 2 bases from J, the gap between germline ends came to 12 bases. This CDR3 spans 15 amino acids.

This clonotype was found a few times. The rearrangement links TRBV5-1 to TRBJ2-5; TRBD1 agrees at 12 bases. The junction had 15 bases not matched to a gene; V was cut back by 7 bases and J by 5 bases. Germline V gene sequence: CDR1 SGHRS, CDR2 YFSETQ. The CDR3 totals 17 residues. The CDR3 coding sequence is TGCGCCAGCCGGACCTCCCCTAGGGACAGGGGGCCCGAGACCCAGTACTTC. As protein: CASRTSPRDRGPETQYF.

This rearrangement joins TRBV5-1 to TRBJ1-1; D is unresolved. Germline-derived CDR1 and CDR2 are SGHRS and YFSETQ. CDR3 size: 15 residues. V lost 2 bases, J lost 4 bases, and 15 bases lay in between. CDR3 coding DNA: TGCGCCAGCAGCTTCGGGAGGGATTTGAGCACTGAAGCTTTCTTT. Translating gives CASSFGRDLSTEAFF.

This clonotype was counted only a few times. The genes are TRBV20-1 and TRBJ2-5, with 7 bases fitting TRBD1. CDR3 length: 14 amino acids. With V trimmed by 1 base and J by 5 bases, 7 bases remained unmatched. Germline assignment: CDR1 DFQATT and CDR2 SNEGSKA (reference sequence). The DNA of the CDR3 is TGCAGTGCTAGAGTACGGGACAGTGGGGAGACCCAGTACTTC. Residues: CSARVRDSGETQYF.

For this clonotype: One junction end disagrees with the germline gene, perhaps due to a read error. The rearrangement links TRBV7-7 to TRBJ2-5; no reliable D call. The CDR3 has 15 amino acids. In germline, CDR1 is SSHAT, CDR2 FNYEAQ (reference sequence). DNA for the CDR3: TGTGCTAGCAGCCCGAGCCCTGGCAGACAAGAGACCCAGTACTTC. It translates to CASSPSPGRQETQYF.

The chain combines TRBV29-1 with TRBJ2-5; D tentatively fits TRBD1 or TRBD2 (6 bases each). CDR3 length equals 17 residues. Trimming removed 5 bases from V and 1 base from J, with 23 bases in between. The germline V gene encodes CDR1 SQVTM and CDR2 ANQGSEA. The CDR3 sequence: CSVKGIQGGVFQETQYF. The DNA for the CDR3 is TGCAGCGTTAAGGGGATACAGGGAGGAGTTTTCCAAGAGACCCAGTACTTC.

This clonotype was detected only a few times. The chain has TRBV20-1 and TRBJ2-3; 8 bases align to TRBD2. Germline V gene lookup returns CDR1 DFQATT and CDR2 SNEGSKA (reference sequence). The J segment lost 6 bases and the V segment lost 0 bases, leaving 5 bases of the junction unmatched. The CDR3 length is 14 residues. The CDR3 DNA reads as TGCAGTGCTAGAGAGCGGGGGGCGCGGGATACGCAGTATTTT. It encodes CSARERGARDTQYF.

The V gene is TRBV7-9, the J gene TRBJ2-3; 8 positions agree with TRBD1. The V gene's germline CDR1 is SEHNR and CDR2 FQNEAQ (reference sequence). This CDR3 is built from 15 residues. Trimming took 4 bases from V and 6 from J; bases not matched to a gene: 9. CDR3 sequence (DNA): TGTGCCAGCAGCTACGACAGGGGTGATTGGGATACGCAGTATTTT. Its translation: CASSYDRGDWDTQYF. The full variable domain, completed using reference TRBV7-9 and TRBJ2-3, is DTGVSQNPRHKITKRGQNVTFRCDPISEHNRLYWYRQTLGQGPEFLTYFQNEAQLEKSRLLSDRFSAERPKGSFSTLEIQRTEQGDSAMYLCASSYDRGDWDTQYFGPGTRLTVL.

The chain recombines TRBV4-3 with TRBJ1-2, with 7 positions matching TRBD1. Germline CDR1 and CDR2: LGHNA and YSLEER. The CDR3 contains 15 residues. V shed 4 bases and J 1 base; nucleotides not matched to a gene: 6. DNA for the CDR3: TGCGCCAGCAGCCGCTCCGGACAGGATAACTATGGCTACACCTTC. This sequence encodes CASSRSGQDNYGYTF.

This clonotype was observed many times. The genes are TRBV5-1 and TRBJ1-2; 8 positions agree with TRBD1. Trimming cost V 0 bases and J 5 bases; bases outside gene matches: 9. The CDR3 length is 16 residues. CDR1 and CDR2 (germline): SGHRS, YFSETQ. The CDR3 DNA follows: TGCGCCAGCAGCTTGGATCCAGGGGGCCGGGGATATGGCTACACCTTC. It is translated as CASSLDPGGRGYGYTF.

The chain has TRBV10-3 and TRBJ1-2; a weak D match, TRBD1 (5 bases). This CDR3 spans 15 amino acids. The V gene lost 10 bases and the J gene lost 4 bases, with 22 bases spanning the gap. CDR1 and CDR2 (germline): ENHRY, SYGVKD. The CDR3 bases are TGTGCCACTCATAAACAGGCTCACGGTCTCTATGGCTACACCTTC. This encodes CATHKQAHGLYGYTF.